This T cell receptor beta chain appears in the sequencing data of a study of patients and donors after allogeneic stem cell transplantation. A single record per CDR3 protein comes from TCRdb applying MiXCR to the RT-PCR reads. The data show 800,000 to 1,000,000 distinct CDR3 sequences, about a sixth seen once. The germline V and J ends were trimmed by 0 bases and 0 bases, with 15 bases remaining between them. Germline lookup yields CDR1 MNHEY and CDR2 SVGAGI. The CDR3 contains 17 residues. This clonotype was counted ten times or more. The genes are TRBV6-5 and TRBJ2-7; no firm D call. The sequenced sample was blood, either unsorted or a sorted T cell fraction (not recorded which). The clonotype originates from a human donor who was either an allogeneic HSCT recipient or a stem cell or donor lymphocyte infusion donor (not recorded which). It is not recorded whose cells these are; they may come from a transplant donor. This CDR3 reads CASSYSNGHSGSYEQYF. The CDR3 coding sequence is TGTGCCAGCAGTTACTCGAACGGGCACTCCGGCTCCTACGAGCAGTACTTC.